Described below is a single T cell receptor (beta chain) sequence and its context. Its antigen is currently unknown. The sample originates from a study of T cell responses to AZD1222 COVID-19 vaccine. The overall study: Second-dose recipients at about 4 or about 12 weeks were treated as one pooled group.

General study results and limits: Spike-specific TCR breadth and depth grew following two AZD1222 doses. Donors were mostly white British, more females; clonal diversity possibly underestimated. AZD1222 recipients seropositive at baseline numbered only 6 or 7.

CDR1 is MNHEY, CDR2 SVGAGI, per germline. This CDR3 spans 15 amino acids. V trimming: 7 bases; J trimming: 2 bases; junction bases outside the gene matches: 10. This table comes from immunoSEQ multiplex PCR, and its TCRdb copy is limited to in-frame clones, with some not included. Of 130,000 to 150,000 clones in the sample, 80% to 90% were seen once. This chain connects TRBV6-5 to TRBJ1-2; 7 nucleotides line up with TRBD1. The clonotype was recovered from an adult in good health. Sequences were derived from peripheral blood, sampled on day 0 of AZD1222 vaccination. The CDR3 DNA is TGTGCCAGCACCGGGGGAGGGGGCCCAAACTATGGCTACACCTTC. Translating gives CASTGGGGPNYGYTF.